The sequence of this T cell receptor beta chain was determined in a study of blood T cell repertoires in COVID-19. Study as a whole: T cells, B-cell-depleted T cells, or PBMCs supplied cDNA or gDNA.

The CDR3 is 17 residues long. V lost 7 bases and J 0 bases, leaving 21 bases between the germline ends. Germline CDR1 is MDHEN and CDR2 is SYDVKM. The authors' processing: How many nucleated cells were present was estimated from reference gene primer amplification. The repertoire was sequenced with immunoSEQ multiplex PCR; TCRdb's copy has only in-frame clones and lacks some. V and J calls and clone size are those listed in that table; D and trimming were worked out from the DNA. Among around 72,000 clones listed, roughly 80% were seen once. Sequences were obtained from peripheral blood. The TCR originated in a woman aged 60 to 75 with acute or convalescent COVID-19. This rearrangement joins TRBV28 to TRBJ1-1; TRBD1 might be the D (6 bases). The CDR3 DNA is TGTGCCAGCAACTTCCCCCGAGGCAGGGGACTGAACACTGAAGCTTTCTTT. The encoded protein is CASNFPRGRGLNTEAFF.